This record covers a single T cell receptor beta chain. Per the original data handling: How many nucleated cells were present was estimated from reference gene primer amplification. Only in-frame clones appear in the TCRdb table, and some are missing; sequencing was by immunoSEQ multiplex PCR. V and J calls and clone size come straight from that table; D and trimming were deduced from the DNA. The sample includes roughly 230,000 clones, around 91% of them seen just once. The sample belongs to a study of blood T cell repertoires in COVID-19. Whole-study context: Whether acute or convalescent, the COVID-19 samples came from the United States, Italy and Spain. The analysed material was cDNA or gDNA that came from T cells, B-cell-depleted T cells, or PBMCs.

Patients of the Seattle cohort, enrolled during active infection, were followed longitudinally. This TCR was sampled from a woman aged 60-75 years with COVID-19, enrolled during active disease. Specimen: peripheral blood.

The CDR3 bases are TGTGCCAGCAGCGTAGGGGACAGAAGCTACAATGAGCAGTTCTTC. Amino acid sequence: CASSVGDRSYNEQFF. This chain connects TRBV9 to TRBJ2-1, with TRBD1 matching 7 bases. This CDR3 spans 15 amino acids. J was trimmed by 3 bases and V by 0 bases; bases with no gene match: 3. Looked up from germline, CDR1 is SGDLS and CDR2 is YYNGEE.